This T cell receptor (beta chain) was sequenced in a study of T cell responses to AZD1222 COVID-19 vaccine. As for this clone: The antigen is unknown.

The CDR3 runs 16 residues. The germline V gene encodes CDR1 MGHRA and CDR2 YSYEKL. V gave up 2 bases and J gave up 6 bases, with 14 bases separating them. Study-wide results and limits: Researchers report vaccine-associated CD4 TCRs spanning spike, with dominance at 160-218 and 743-854. In a largely white British group with more females than males, clonal diversity was possibly underestimated.

Only in-frame clones appear in the TCRdb table, and some are missing; sequencing was by immunoSEQ multiplex PCR. The repertoire has about 150,000 clones, 90% to 95% of them found once; the top ten carry approximately 6.9%. The TCR was taken from an adult who received the AZD1222 COVID-19 vaccine. Specimen: peripheral blood, collected 28 days after the second AZD1222 dose. The chain recombines TRBV4-1 with TRBJ1-6; a weak D match, TRBD1 (5 bases). The CDR3 protein is CASSQIGAGSNSPLHF. CDR3 sequence (DNA): TGCGCCAGCAGCCAAATAGGGGCTGGCTCTAATTCACCCCTCCACTTT.